This is a list of T cell receptor beta chains from one sample in a study of cytomegalovirus exposure and HLA in healthy donors. The method was immunoSEQ multiplex PCR; TCRdb's version includes in-frame clones alone and lacks a portion of them. The table has under 200,000 clones, roughly 82% seen once. The sequenced sample consisted of PBMCs. The receptors originated from a man aged 50-60 years in good health and CMV-seropositive. Each CDR3 is given with its conserved first and last residue. D genes are given only for firm matches. Clone size appears in some rows only: once, few, many, or a class for an expanded clone.

clone_size	v_call	j_call	d_call	cdr3_nt	cdr3_aa
NA	TRBV30	TRBJ1-1	NA	TGTGCCTGGAGCGGAGACAGAGTGGCTTTCTTT	CAWSGDRVAFF
NA	TRBV27	TRBJ2-4	NA	TGTGCCAGCAGTTTATACTCTGGGGGCCCCAAAAACATTCAGTACTTC	CASSLYSGGPKNIQYF
few	TRBV19	TRBJ2-5	NA	TGTGCCAGTACCCCGTCAACAGGCATAGAGACCCAGTACTTC	CASTPSTGIETQYF
NA	TRBV29-1	TRBJ2-5	NA	TGCAGCGTCTATCGCGCACAAGAGACCCAGTACTTC	CSVYRAQETQYF
NA	TRBV18	TRBJ2-7	NA	TGTGCCAGCTCACCATCAGCCTACGAGCAGTACTTC	CASSPSAYEQYF
NA	TRBV19	TRBJ2-1	TRBD1	TGTGCCAGTAGTTTCCGGGACAGCTACAATGAGCAGTTCTTC	CASSFRDSYNEQFF
NA	TRBV19	TRBJ1-5	NA	TGTGCCAGTAGTATTGGACAGACGAATCAGCCCCAGCATTTT	CASSIGQTNQPQHF
NA	TRBV18	TRBJ2-7	TRBD1	TGTGCCAGCTCACCACGACAGGGCCCCTACGAGCAGTACTTC	CASSPRQGPYEQYF
NA	TRBV2	TRBJ2-3	NA	TGTGCCAGCACCCAACTCCGGGGGGATACGCAGTATTTT	CASTQLRGDTQYF
once	TRBV5-1	TRBJ2-1	NA	TGCGCCAGCAGCTTGTTAGATGAGCAGTTCTTC	CASSLLDEQFF
NA	TRBV19	TRBJ1-3	NA	TGTGCCAGTAAAGGCTCTAGCTCTGGAAACACCATATATTTT	CASKGSSSGNTIYF
NA	TRBV7-2	TRBJ2-1	TRBD2	TGTGCCAGCAGACCAGAGCCCCTAGCGGGGGTGGGACAGTTCTTC	CASRPEPLAGVGQFF
NA	TRBV5-4	TRBJ2-2	TRBD2	TGTGCCAGCAGCTCGGGACTAGCGGGATTCACCGGGGAGCTGTTTTTT	CASSSGLAGFTGELFF
NA	TRBV5-1	TRBJ1-1	TRBD1	TGCGCCAGCAGCAGGGAATTGACAGGGTGGGCTGAAGCTTTCTTT	CASSRELTGWAEAFF
NA	TRBV18	TRBJ2-5	NA	TGTGCCAGCTCATACAAGGACAGCCAAGAGACCCAGTACTTC	CASSYKDSQETQYF
NA	TRBV7-7	TRBJ1-5	NA	TGTGCTAGCAGCTTAAACGCCGGGAATCCCCAGCATTTT	CASSLNAGNPQHF
once	TRBV5-5	TRBJ1-2	TRBD1	TGTGCCAGCAGTTACACAGGGGACCTGGAGGGCTACACCTTC	CASSYTGDLEGYTF
NA	TRBV5-4	TRBJ2-4	TRBD1	TGTGCCAGCAGCACGAAACAGGGGCCAGAAAACATTCAGTACTTC	CASSTKQGPENIQYF
few	TRBV14	TRBJ1-2	NA	TGTGCCAGCAGCCAAGCCGGGACACCGTATGGCTACACCTTC	CASSQAGTPYGYTF
few	TRBV10-2	TRBJ1-5	NA	TGCGCCAGCAGTGAACCAGCCCGGGGTGGGAATCAGCCCCAGCATTTT	CASSEPARGGNQPQHF
NA	TRBV6-5	TRBJ1-2	NA	TGTGCCAGCACCCGAGGGGGATCGGGCTATGGCTACACCTTC	CASTRGGSGYGYTF
NA	TRBV6-5	TRBJ1-4	NA	TGTGCCAGCAGTTATACAGGGCTACCTAATGAAAAACTGTTTTTT	CASSYTGLPNEKLFF
NA	TRBV9	TRBJ1-5	TRBD1	TGTGCCAGCAGCCCGGGAGTTGGACAGGGTTATCAGCCCCAGCATTTT	CASSPGVGQGYQPQHF
NA	TRBV19	TRBJ2-5	TRBD2	TGTGCCAGTAGTATATCTAGACTAGCGGGGGGGCCGAGAGAGACCCAGTACTTC	CASSISRLAGGPRETQYF
NA	TRBV18	TRBJ2-6	TRBD1	TGTGCCAGCTCACCAGATCGGACAGGGGCCCTGTTCCTGACTTTC	CASSPDRTGALFLTF
few	TRBV2	TRBJ2-5	NA	TGTGCCAGCAGTGAGGGGACACACCAAGAGACCCAGTACTTC	CASSEGTHQETQYF
NA	TRBV11-1	TRBJ1-2	NA	TGTGCCAGAACCGGGACTAAGGGGGGCTACACCTTC	CARTGTKGGYTF
NA	TRBV7-9	TRBJ2-1	TRBD2	TGTGCCAGCACCCTTAGCGGGAAAAGAGACAATGAGCAGTTCTTC	CASTLSGKRDNEQFF
NA	TRBV18	TRBJ2-1	TRBD1	TGTGCCAGCTCACCACCTGAGACAGGGCTACGCTCCTACAATGAGCAGTTCTTC	CASSPPETGLRSYNEQFF
NA	TRBV18	TRBJ1-5	TRBD1	TGTGCCAGCTCACCCGCCGGGACAGGTTCTCTTCAGCCCCAGCATTTT	CASSPAGTGSLQPQHF
NA	TRBV23-1	TRBJ1-3	NA	TGCGCCAGCAGTCAGGTGGGAGTCTCTGGAAACACCATATATTTT	CASSQVGVSGNTIYF
NA	TRBV15	TRBJ2-1	NA	TGTGCCACCAGCAGAGATGCCCGAAGCCCCACCTTGTTCTTC	CATSRDARSPTLFF
NA	TRBV2	TRBJ1-1	NA	TGTGCCAGCACTTACAGGGAAATGAACACTGAAGCTTTCTTT	CASTYREMNTEAFF
NA	TRBV19	TRBJ2-2	NA	TGTGCCGGGAAGGAGGGCCCCACCACCCCCGGGGAGCTGTTTTTT	CAGKEGPTTPGELFF
NA	TRBV5-1	TRBJ2-2	TRBD1	TGCGCCAGCAGCCACCGGTCGGACAGGGCTCGCACCGGGGAGCTGTTTTTT	CASSHRSDRARTGELFF
NA	TRBV18	TRBJ2-7	TRBD1	TGTGCCAGCTCACCGATCCAGGACAGGGCGAACGAGCAGTACTTC	CASSPIQDRANEQYF
NA	TRBV6-5	TRBJ2-3	TRBD2	TGTGCCAGCAGTTACCTCGGTAGCGGGACGGCAGATACGCAGTATTTT	CASSYLGSGTADTQYF
once	TRBV5-6	TRBJ2-5	NA	TGTGCCAGCAACCTACCGGGACAAATACAAGAGACCCAGTACTTC	CASNLPGQIQETQYF
NA	TRBV5-6	TRBJ1-1	NA	TGTGCCAGCAGCTTCGGAGGCGGCACTGAAGCTTTCTTT	CASSFGGGTEAFF
NA	TRBV27	TRBJ2-5	NA	TGTGCCAGCAGTCCCCGGGAAAAGGAGACCCAGTACTTC	CASSPREKETQYF
NA	TRBV2	TRBJ1-3	TRBD1	TGTGCCAGGAGTTCACAGGGGGCGAGTGGAAACACCATATATTTT	CARSSQGASGNTIYF
NA	TRBV10-3	TRBJ2-3	NA	TGTGCCATCAGTGAGTCGCTAGCGAGCACAGATACGCAGTATTTT	CAISESLASTDTQYF
few	TRBV2	TRBJ2-3	TRBD1	TGTGCCAGCACAGGGGGAGATACGCAGTATTTT	CASTGGDTQYF